This T cell receptor (beta chain) emerged from a study of blood T cell repertoires in COVID-19. Study as a whole: From T cells, B-cell-depleted T cells, or PBMCs came the material, which was cDNA or gDNA.

In the source study's methods: Nucleated cell counts were estimated from reference gene primer amplification. Profiling relied on immunoSEQ multiplex PCR, and the TCRdb table lists in-frame clones only, not all of them. That table supplies the V and J calls and clone size; D and trimming were determined from the DNA. The sample records more than 95,000 clones, 85% being singletons. From germline, CDR1 is SGHTA and CDR2 FQGTGA. V was pared by 2 bases and J by 10 bases, with 12 bases between. The CDR3 consists of 14 residues. The rearrangement joins TRBV7-3 to TRBJ1-6, with D possibly being TRBD1 (6 bases). The clonotype originates from an elderly woman with acute or convalescent COVID-19. Specimen: peripheral blood. CDR3: CASSLGGTGSPLHF. CDR3 sequence (DNA): TGTGCCAGCAGCTTAGGAGGAACAGGGTCACCCCTCCACTTT.